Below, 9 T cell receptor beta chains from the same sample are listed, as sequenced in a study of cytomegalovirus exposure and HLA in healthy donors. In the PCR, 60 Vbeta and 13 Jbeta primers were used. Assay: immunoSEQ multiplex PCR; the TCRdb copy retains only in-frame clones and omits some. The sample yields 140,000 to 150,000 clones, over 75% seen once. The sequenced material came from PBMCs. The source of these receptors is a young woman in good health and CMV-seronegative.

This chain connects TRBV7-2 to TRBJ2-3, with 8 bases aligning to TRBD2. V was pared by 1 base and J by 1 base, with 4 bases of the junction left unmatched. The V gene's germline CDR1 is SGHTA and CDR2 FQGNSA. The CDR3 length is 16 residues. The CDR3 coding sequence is TGTGCCAGCAGCTTAGTGGCGGGAGGTGGCACAGATACGCAGTATTTT. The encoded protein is CASSLVAGGGTDTQYF.

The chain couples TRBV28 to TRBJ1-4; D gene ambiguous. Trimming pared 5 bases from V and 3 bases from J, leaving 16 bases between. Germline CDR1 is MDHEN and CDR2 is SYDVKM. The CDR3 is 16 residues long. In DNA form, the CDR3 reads TGTGCCAGCAGTCTCGACCCCATGAGGGCTAATGAAAAACTGTTTTTT. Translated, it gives CASSLDPMRANEKLFF.

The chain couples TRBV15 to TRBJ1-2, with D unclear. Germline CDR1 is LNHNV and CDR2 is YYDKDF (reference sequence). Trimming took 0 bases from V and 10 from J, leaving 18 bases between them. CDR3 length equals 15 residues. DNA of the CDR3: TGTGCCACCAGCAGAGAAAGAGGCCTGGTATCTCACTACACCTTC. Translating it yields CATSRERGLVSHYTF.

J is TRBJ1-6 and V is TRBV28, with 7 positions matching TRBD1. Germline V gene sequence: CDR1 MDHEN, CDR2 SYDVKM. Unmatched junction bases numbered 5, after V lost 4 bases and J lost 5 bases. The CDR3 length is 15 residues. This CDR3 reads CASSSTGSHNSPLHF. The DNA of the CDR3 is TGTGCCAGCAGTTCGACAGGGAGCCATAATTCACCCCTCCACTTT.

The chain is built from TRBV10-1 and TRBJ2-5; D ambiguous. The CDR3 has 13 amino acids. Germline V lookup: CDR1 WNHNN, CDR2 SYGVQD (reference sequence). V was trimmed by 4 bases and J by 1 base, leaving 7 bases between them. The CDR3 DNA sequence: TGCGCCAGCAGTGCGACTGTCCAAGAGACCCAGTACTTC. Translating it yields CASSATVQETQYF.

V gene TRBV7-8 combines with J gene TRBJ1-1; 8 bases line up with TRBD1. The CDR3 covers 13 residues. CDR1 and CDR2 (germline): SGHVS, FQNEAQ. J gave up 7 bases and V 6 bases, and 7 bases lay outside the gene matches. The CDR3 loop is CASRFGTGREAFF. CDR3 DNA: TGTGCCAGCAGGTTCGGGACAGGTCGTGAAGCTTTCTTT.

This CDR3 is CASSLGLAASYEQYF. DNA for the CDR3: TGTGCCAGCAGCTTGGGACTAGCGGCATCCTACGAGCAGTACTTC. The chain combines TRBV28 with TRBJ2-7, with 11 nucleotides matching TRBD2. Germline V CDR1 and CDR2: MDHEN, SYDVKM. The J segment lost 1 base and the V segment lost 6 bases, leaving 5 bases of the junction unmatched. The CDR3 totals 15 residues.

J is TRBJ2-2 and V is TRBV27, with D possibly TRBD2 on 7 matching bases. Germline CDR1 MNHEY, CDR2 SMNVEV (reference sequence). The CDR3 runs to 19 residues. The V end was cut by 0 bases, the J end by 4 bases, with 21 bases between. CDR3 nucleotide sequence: TGTGCCAGCAGTTTATCCCCGGGATTCGGGGGGCCTCGCACCGGGGAGCTGTTTTTT. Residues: CASSLSPGFGGPRTGELFF.

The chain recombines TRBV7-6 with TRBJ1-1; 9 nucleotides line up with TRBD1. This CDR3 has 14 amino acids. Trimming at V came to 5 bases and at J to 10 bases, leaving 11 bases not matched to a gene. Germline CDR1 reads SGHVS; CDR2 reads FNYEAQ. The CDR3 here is CASSNRDRDPVAFF. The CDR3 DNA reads TGTGCCAGCAGCAACCGGGACAGGGATCCAGTAGCTTTCTTT.